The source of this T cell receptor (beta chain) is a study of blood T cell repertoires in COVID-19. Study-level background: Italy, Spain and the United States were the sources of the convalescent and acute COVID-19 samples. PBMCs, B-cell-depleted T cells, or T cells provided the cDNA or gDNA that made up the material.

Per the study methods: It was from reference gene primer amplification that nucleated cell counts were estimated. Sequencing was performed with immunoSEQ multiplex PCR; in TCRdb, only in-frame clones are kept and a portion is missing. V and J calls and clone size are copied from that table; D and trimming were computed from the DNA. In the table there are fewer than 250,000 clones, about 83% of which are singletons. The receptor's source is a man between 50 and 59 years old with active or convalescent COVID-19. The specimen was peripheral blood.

The chain's CDR3 is CASSQFSSGSRHKGEQFF. For the CDR3, the DNA is TGTGCCAGCAGCCAATTCTCTAGCGGGAGTAGACATAAGGGTGAGCAGTTCTTC. V and J are TRBV4-2 and TRBJ2-1; 10 bases align to TRBD2. The V and J ends lost 2 bases and 9 bases, in that order; junction bases with no gene match: 16. The CDR3 has 18 amino acids. Germline CDR1 LGHNA, CDR2 YNFKEQ.